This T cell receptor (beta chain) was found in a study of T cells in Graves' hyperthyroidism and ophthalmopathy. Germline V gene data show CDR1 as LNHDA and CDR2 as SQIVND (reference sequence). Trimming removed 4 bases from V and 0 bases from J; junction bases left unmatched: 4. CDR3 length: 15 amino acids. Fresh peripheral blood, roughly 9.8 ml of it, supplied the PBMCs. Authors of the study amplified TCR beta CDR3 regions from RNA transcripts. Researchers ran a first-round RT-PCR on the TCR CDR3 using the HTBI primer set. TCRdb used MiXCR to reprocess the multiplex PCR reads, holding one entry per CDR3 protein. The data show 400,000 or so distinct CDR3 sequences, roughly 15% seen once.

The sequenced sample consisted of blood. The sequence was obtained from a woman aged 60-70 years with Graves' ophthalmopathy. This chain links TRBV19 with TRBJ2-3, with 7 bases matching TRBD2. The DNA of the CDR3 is TGTGCCAGTAGTACTAGCGGAGTTAGCACAGATACGCAGTATTTT. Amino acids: CASSTSGVSTDTQYF.